This T cell receptor beta chain was recorded in a study of T cell responses to AZD1222 COVID-19 vaccine. The study, taken as a whole, reports: Nearly half of unique spike-specific TCRs reportedly avoided B.1.351 and B.1.1.7 mutated regions. Only five or six AZD1222 recipients were seropositive at baseline. White British ancestry dominated among donors, who included more females, and clonal diversity was possibly underestimated. Rises in breadth and depth of Spike-specific TCRs came after two AZD1222 doses.

Worth noting for this clone: No antigen is known for it.

Here immunoSEQ multiplex PCR was the method, and the copy in TCRdb shows in-frame clones only, minus some. Of approximately 120,000 clones in the sample, 80% to 90% are singletons; the top ten hold roughly 10%. V was trimmed by 6 bases and J by 4 bases, leaving 17 bases between them. CDR3 length: 15 amino acids. The germline V gene encodes CDR1 SGHNT and CDR2 YYREEE (reference sequence). The clonotype comes from an adult in good health. The specimen was peripheral blood, collected on day 0 of MenACWY control vaccination. V gene TRBV5-4 combines with J gene TRBJ2-1; D possibly uses TRBD1 or TRBD2 (5 bases each). The CDR3 DNA follows: TGTGCCAGCACCTCCAACGGGGACCCATACAATGAGCAGTTCTTC. This encodes CASTSNGDPYNEQFF.